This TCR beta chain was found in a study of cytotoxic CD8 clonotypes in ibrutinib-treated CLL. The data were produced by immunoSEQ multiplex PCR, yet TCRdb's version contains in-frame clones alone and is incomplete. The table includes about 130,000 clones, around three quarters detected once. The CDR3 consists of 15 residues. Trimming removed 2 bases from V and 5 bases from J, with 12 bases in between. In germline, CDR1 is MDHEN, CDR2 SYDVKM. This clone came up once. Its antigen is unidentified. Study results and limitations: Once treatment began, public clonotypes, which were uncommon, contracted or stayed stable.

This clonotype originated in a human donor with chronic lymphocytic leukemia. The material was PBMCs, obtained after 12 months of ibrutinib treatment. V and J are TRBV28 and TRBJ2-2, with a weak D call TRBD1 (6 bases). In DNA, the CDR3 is TGTGCCAGCAGTTTACCACAGGGTGGAACCGGGGAGCTGTTTTTT. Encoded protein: CASSLPQGGTGELFF. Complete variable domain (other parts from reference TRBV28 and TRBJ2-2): DVKVTQSSRYLVKRTGEKVFLECVQDMDHENMFWYRQDPGLGLRLIYFSYDVKMKEKGDIPEGYSVSREKKERFSLILESASTNQTSMYLCASSLPQGGTGELFFGEGSRLTVL.